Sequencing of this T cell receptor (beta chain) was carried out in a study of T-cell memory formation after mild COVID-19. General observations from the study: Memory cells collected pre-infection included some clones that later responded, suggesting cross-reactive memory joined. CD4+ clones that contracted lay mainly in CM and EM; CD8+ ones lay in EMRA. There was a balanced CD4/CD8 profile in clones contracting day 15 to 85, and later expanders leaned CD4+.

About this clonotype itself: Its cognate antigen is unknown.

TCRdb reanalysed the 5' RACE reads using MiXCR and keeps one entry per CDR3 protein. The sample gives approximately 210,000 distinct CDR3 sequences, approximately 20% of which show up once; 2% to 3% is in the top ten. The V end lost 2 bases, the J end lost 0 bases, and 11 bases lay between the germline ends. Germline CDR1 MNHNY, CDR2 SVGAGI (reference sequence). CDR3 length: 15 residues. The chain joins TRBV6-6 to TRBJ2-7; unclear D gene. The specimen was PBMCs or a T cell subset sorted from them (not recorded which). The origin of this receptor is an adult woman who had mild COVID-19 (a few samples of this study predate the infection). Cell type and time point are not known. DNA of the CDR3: TGTGCCAGCAGTTACCTCGGAACCACCTCCTACGAGCAGTACTTC. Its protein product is CASSYLGTTSYEQYF.